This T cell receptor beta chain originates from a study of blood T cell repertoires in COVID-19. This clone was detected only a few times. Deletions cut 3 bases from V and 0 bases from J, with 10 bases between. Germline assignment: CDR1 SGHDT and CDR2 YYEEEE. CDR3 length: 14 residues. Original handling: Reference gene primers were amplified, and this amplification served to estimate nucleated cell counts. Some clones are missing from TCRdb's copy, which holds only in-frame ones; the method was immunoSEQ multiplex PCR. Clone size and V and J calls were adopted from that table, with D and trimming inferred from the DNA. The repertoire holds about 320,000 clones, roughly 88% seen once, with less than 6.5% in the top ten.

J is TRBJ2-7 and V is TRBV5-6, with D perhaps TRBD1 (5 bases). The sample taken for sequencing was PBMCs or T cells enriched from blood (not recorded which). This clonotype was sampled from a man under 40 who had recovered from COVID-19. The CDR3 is CASSSRRGSYEQYF. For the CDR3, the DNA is TGTGCCAGCAGCTCCCGAAGGGGCTCCTACGAGCAGTACTTC.